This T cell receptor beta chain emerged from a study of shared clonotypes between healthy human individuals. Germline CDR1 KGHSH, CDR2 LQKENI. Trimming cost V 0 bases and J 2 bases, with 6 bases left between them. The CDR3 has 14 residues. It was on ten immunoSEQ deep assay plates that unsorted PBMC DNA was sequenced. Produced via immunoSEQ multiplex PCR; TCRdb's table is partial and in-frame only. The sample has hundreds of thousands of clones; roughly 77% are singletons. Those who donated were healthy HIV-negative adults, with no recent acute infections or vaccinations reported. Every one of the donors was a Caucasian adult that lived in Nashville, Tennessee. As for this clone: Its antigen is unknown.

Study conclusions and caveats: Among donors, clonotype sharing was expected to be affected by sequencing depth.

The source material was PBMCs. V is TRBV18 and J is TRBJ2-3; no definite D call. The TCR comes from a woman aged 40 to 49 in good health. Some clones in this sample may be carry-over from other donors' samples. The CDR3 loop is CASSPPVNTDTQYF. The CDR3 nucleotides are TGTGCCAGCTCACCACCAGTTAACACAGATACGCAGTATTTT.